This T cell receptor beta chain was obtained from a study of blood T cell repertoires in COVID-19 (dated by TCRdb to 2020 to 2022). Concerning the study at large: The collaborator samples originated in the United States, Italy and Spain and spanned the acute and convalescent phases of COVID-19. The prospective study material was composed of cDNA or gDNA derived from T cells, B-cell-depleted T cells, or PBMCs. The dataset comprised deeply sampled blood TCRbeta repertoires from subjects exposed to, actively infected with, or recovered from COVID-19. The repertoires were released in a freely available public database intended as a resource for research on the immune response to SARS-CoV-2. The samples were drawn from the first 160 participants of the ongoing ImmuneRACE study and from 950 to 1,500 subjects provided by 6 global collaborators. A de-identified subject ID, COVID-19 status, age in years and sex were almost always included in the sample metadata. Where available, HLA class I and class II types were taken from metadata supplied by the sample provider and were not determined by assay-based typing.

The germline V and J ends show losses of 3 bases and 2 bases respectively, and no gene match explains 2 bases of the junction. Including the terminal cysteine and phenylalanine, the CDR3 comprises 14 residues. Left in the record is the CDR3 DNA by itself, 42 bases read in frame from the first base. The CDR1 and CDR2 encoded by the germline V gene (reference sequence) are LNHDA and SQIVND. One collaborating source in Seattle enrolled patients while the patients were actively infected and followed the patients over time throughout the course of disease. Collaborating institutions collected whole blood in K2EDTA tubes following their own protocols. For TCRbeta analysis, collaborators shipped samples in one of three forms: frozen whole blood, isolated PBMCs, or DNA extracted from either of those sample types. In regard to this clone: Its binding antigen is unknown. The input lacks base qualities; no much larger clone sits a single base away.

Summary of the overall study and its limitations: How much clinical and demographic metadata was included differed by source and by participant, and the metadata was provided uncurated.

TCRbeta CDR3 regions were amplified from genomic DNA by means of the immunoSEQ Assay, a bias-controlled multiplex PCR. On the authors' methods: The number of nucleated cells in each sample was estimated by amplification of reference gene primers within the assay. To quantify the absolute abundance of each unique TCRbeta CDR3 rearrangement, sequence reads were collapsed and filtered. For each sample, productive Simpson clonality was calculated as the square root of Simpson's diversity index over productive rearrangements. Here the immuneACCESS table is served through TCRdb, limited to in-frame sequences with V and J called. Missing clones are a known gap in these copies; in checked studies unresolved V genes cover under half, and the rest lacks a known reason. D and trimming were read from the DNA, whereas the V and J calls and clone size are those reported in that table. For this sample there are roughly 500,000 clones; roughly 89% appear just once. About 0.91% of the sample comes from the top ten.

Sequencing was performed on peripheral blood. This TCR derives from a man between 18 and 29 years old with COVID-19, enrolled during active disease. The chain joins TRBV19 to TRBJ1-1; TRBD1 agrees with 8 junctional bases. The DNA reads TGTGCCAGTAGTATTACAGGGGGAAACACTGAAGCTTTCTTT. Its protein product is CASSITGGNTEAFF.